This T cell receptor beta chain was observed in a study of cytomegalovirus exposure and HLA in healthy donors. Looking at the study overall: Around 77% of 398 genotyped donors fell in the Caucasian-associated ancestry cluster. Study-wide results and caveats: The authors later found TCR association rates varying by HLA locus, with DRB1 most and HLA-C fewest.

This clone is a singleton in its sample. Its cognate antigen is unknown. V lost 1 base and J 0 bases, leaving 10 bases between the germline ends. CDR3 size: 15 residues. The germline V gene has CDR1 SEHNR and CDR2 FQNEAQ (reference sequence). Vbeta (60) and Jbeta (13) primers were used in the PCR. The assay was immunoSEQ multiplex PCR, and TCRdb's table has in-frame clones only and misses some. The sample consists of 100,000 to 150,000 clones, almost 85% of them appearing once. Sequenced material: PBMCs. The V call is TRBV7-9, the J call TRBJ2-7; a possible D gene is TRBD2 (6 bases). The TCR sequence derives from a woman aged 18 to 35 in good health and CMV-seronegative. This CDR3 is CASSLGAGVSYEQYF. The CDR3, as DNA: TGTGCCAGCAGCTTAGGAGCGGGTGTCTCCTACGAGCAGTACTTC.